The 7 T cell receptor beta chains below were found in one sample sequenced in a study of CD8+ T cells in alopecia areata. The sequencing template was cDNA reverse transcribed from extracted RNA. Profiled with immunoSEQ multiplex PCR; TCRdb holds only in-frame clones, not every one. The repertoire holds approximately 65,000 clones, with roughly 46% as singletons. Described treatment: oral pan-JAK inhibitor, 5-10 mg twice daily. Sequenced material: CD8+ T cells sorted from blood, taken at approximately week 37, from a patient treated with tofacitinib. These receptor sequences come from a human donor with alopecia areata.

The V call is TRBV9, the J call TRBJ2-2, with 8 bases lining up with TRBD2. This CDR3 is built from 16 residues. Germline CDR1 reads SGDLS; CDR2 reads YYNGEE. V shed 4 bases and J 5 bases; nucleotides not matched to a gene: 10. The DNA for the CDR3 is TGTGCCAGCAGCTCCCCCCCCGGGGGGGAAACCGGGGAGCTGTTTTTT. This codes for CASSSPPGGETGELFF.

V gene TRBV4-1 combines with J gene TRBJ2-7; possible D gene TRBD2, 5 bases. The germline V and J ends were trimmed by 4 bases and 3 bases, with 16 bases remaining between them. Germline loops: CDR1 MGHRA, CDR2 YSYEKL. The CDR3 loop spans 15 amino acids. CDR3 loop: CASSPRQVRDYEQYF. The DNA of the CDR3 is TGCGCCAGCAGCCCTCGGCAGGTTCGGGACTACGAGCAGTACTTC.

The rearrangement joins TRBV29-1 to TRBJ2-5; the match to TRBD2 covers 11 bases. The CDR3 runs to 15 residues. The trim removed 1 base at V and 4 bases at J, leaving 5 bases unmatched. Per germline, CDR1 SQVTM and CDR2 ANQGSEA. The CDR3 spells CSVEVAGGPRETQYF. The CDR3 DNA sequence: TGCAGCGTTGAAGTAGCGGGAGGGCCGAGAGAGACCCAGTACTTC. Complete variable domain (other parts from reference TRBV29-1 and TRBJ2-5): SAVISQKPSRDICQRGTSLTIQCQVDSQVTMMFWYRQQPGQSLTLIATANQGSEATYESGFVIDKFPISRPNLTFSTLTVSNMSPEDSSIYLCSVEVAGGPRETQYFGPGTRLLVL.

This clone was seen a few times. The chain recombines TRBV30 with TRBJ2-1; 7 nucleotides line up with TRBD2. V trimming: 4 bases; J trimming: 9 bases; junction bases outside the gene matches: 18. The germline V gene has CDR1 GTSNPN and CDR2 SVGIG (reference sequence). This CDR3 contains 16 residues. CDR3: CAWKDLNRGSFTEQFF. In nucleotides, the CDR3 is TGTGCCTGGAAGGACCTAAATCGCGGGAGTTTCACTGAGCAGTTCTTC. Based on the CDR3 plus reference TRBV30 and TRBJ2-1, the full variable domain is SQTIHQWPATLVQPVGSPLSLECTVEGTSNPNLYWYRQAAGRGLQLLFYSVGIGQISSEVPQNLSASRPQDRQFILSSKKLLLSDSGFYLCAWKDLNRGSFTEQFFGPGTRLTVL.

This clone was counted between two and nine times. J is TRBJ2-1 and V is TRBV6-1; D gene ambiguous. The CDR3 has 12 amino acids. Germline V gene lookup returns CDR1 MNHNS and CDR2 SASEGT. V shed 6 bases and J shed 9 bases, with 12 bases lying between them. In nucleotides, the CDR3 is TGTGCCAGCAGCCCACTTGGGGTTGAGCAGTTCTTC. It encodes CASSPLGVEQFF.

V gene TRBV29-1 combines with J gene TRBJ1-1; D is undetermined. Trimming shortened V by 3 bases and J by 8 bases, and 10 bases separated the two germline ends. CDR1 is SQVTM and CDR2 is ANQGSEA in the germline V gene. CDR3 length: 11 residues. In DNA form, the CDR3 reads TGCAGCGTTGATCCGGGGAAAGAAGCTTTCTTT. It yields the protein CSVDPGKEAFF.

The chain employs TRBV5-6 and TRBJ2-1; 10 bases line up with TRBD2. The J segment lost 8 bases and the V segment lost 3 bases, leaving 11 bases of the junction unmatched. This CDR3 region has 16 residues. CDR1 is SGHDT and CDR2 is YYEEEE in the germline V gene. The CDR3 loop is CASSYIRTSGLHEQFF. The CDR3 region has the DNA TGTGCCAGCAGCTATATCAGGACTAGCGGACTCCATGAGCAGTTCTTC.